The clone carrying this T cell receptor beta chain was recorded a few times. These data originate in a study of regulatory T cells in long-lasting Graves disease. This CDR3 has 14 residues. V was pared by 4 bases and J by 3 bases, with 13 bases between. The germline gives CDR1 SGHKS, CDR2 YYEKEE (reference sequence). Time point of the sample: newly diagnosed GD, antithyroid drugs for less than 3 months. PBMC RNA served as the TCR library source. Researchers made TCR beta libraries by using iRepertoire HTBI primers and running Arm-PCR on CDR3 regions. In the original workflow: Throughout the samples, researchers identified about 56 TRBV and some 13 TRBJ segments. Each CDR3 protein is one row after TCRdb ran MiXCR on the multiplex PCR reads. Here the V and J calls rest on TCRdb's processing, not on the authors' analysis. The sample holds about 530,000 distinct CDR3 sequences, more than 15% seen once. These data are also associated with another study on T cells in Graves' hyperthyroidism and ophthalmopathy.

Sequenced here: peripheral blood mononuclear cells (PBMCs), sampled at new diagnosis, from a patient treated with antithyroid drugs. The chain couples TRBV5-5 to TRBJ2-5; D remains unclear. The origin of this receptor is a woman aged 40-60 years with Graves disease. This CDR3 is CASSVVSGKETQYF. The DNA for the CDR3 is TGTGCCAGCAGCGTAGTCTCAGGAAAAGAGACCCAGTACTTC.